Below are 5 T cell receptor beta chains sequenced from a single sample in a study of blood T cells in healthy people across ages. The second PCR ran about 7 to 12 cycles with a sample-barcoded 5' primer and J-beta primers. Each CDR3 protein gets one entry after TCRdb re-called the 5' RACE reads with MiXCR. This sample has some 750,000 distinct CDR3 sequences, with over 20% found just once. Sequences were obtained from blood. These receptor sequences come from a man in his 70s in good health.

The chain couples TRBV4-3 to TRBJ1-2; D possibly corresponds to TRBD1 (5 bases). Looked up from germline, CDR1 is LGHNA and CDR2 is YSLEER. The V end lost 2 bases, the J end lost 0 bases, and 10 bases lay between the germline ends. The CDR3 is 15 amino acids. Here the CDR3 DNA reads TGCGCCAGCAGCCAACACGACAGAGCTAACTATGGCTACACCTTC. Translating it yields CASSQHDRANYGYTF.

The table lists this clonotype with a few counts. The rearrangement uses TRBV6-6 and TRBJ2-2; 7 bases align to TRBD1. Per germline, CDR1 MNHNY and CDR2 SVGAGI (reference sequence). The length of the CDR3 is 15 residues. V gave up 5 bases and J gave up 7 bases; unmatched junction bases: 10. The CDR3 DNA reads TGTGCCAGCAGTACGGGACAGACGTCCGGCGGGGAGCTGTTTTTT. Translation: CASSTGQTSGGELFF.

This sequence joins TRBV16 and TRBJ1-5, with 9 bases that match TRBD1. J was trimmed by 1 base and V by 2 bases; bases with no gene match: 3. The length of the CDR3 is 16 residues. The V gene's germline CDR1 is KGHSY and CDR2 FQNENV. CDR3 protein: CASSQNRGQSNQPQHF. In nucleotides, the CDR3 is TGTGCCAGCAGCCAAAACAGGGGGCAGAGCAATCAGCCCCAGCATTTT.

V usage is TRBV29-1 and J usage is TRBJ2-1; D possibly matches TRBD1 or TRBD2 (5 bases each). Trimming cost V 6 bases and J 1 base, with 10 bases left between them. The germline CDR1 and CDR2 sequences are SQVTM and ANQGSEA. The CDR3 extends over 13 amino acids. The CDR3 region has the DNA TGCAGCGTAGGGACCCATTCCTACAATGAGCAGTTCTTC. Encoded protein: CSVGTHSYNEQFF.

The rearrangement links TRBV4-1 to TRBJ1-1, with TRBD1 matching 7 bases. Germline V gene sequence: CDR1 MGHRA, CDR2 YSYEKL. The CDR3 loop spans 15 amino acids. Losses at the gene ends were 1 base for V and 6 bases for J; bases not matched to a gene: 8. CDR3 loop: CASSQVDREGPEAFF. Here the CDR3 DNA reads TGCGCCAGCAGCCAAGTTGACAGGGAAGGCCCTGAAGCTTTCTTT.